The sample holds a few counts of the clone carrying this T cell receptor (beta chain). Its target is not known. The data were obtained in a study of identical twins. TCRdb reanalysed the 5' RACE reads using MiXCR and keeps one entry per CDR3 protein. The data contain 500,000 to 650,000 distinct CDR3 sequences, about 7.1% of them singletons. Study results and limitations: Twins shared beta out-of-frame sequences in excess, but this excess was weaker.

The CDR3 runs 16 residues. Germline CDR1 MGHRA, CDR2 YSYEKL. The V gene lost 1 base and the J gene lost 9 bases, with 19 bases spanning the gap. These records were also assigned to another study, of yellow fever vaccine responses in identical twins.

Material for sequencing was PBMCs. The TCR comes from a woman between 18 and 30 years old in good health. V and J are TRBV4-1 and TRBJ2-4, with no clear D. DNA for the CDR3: TGCGCCAGCAGCCAAGTTACGGACGGAGTCTTGGGCATTCAGTACTTC. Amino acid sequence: CASSQVTDGVLGIQYF.